The next 20 T cell receptor beta chains were all read from a single sample in a study of control samples from healthy donors and cancer patients. Using immunoSEQ multiplex PCR, the repertoire was profiled, and TCRdb retains in-frame clones only, with some absent. Here the sample spans 150,000 to 200,000 clones, roughly 92% being singletons. The sequenced sample consisted of blood. The receptors were gathered from a woman in her 30s in good health.

This sequence joins TRBV28 and TRBJ1-2; possible D gene TRBD1, 6 bases. V was trimmed by 6 bases and J by 8 bases, leaving 19 bases between them. The CDR3 has 14 residues. CDR1 and CDR2 (germline): MDHEN, SYDVKM. The CDR3 reads CASRPRTASAGYTF. Here the CDR3 DNA reads TGTGCCAGCAGACCGCGGACAGCTTCAGCGGGCTACACCTTC.

The gene calls are TRBV19 and TRBJ1-5; no firm D call. V gave up 6 bases and J gave up 0 bases, with 9 bases separating them. Germline CDR1 is LNHDA and CDR2 is SQIVND (reference sequence). This CDR3 is 14 amino acids long. In DNA form, the CDR3 reads TGTGCCAGTAGCCTCGAGACTAGCAATCAGCCCCAGCATTTT. Residues: CASSLETSNQPQHF.

The chain joins TRBV5-1 to TRBJ1-5; 7 bases map to TRBD1. The CDR3 extends over 18 amino acids. Germline CDR1 reads SGHRS; CDR2 reads YFSETQ. The V segment lost 2 bases and the J segment 0 bases; nucleotides outside the gene matches: 11. CDR3 DNA sequence: TGCGCCAGCAGCTTTCCCGGGGGACAGCCGTATAGCAATCAGCCCCAGCATTTT. Translation gives CASSFPGGQPYSNQPQHF.

This clone was counted a single time. This chain links TRBV6-5 with TRBJ1-4, with D unresolved. The CDR3 covers 11 residues. The germline gives CDR1 MNHEY, CDR2 SVGAGI. The V end lost 9 bases, the J end lost 4 bases, and 6 bases lay between the germline ends. The CDR3 here is CARGSNEKLFF. In DNA, the CDR3 is TGTGCCAGGGGCAGTAATGAAAAACTGTTTTTT.

The chain recombines TRBV28 with TRBJ1-3; TRBD1 is a possible D gene (5 bases). The CDR3 runs 14 residues. The V gene's germline CDR1 is MDHEN and CDR2 SYDVKM. V shed 6 bases and J shed 0 bases, with 9 bases lying between them. The CDR3 DNA reads TGTGCCAGCAGGGGACGTAACTCTGGAAACACCATATATTTT. This sequence encodes CASRGRNSGNTIYF.

This chain connects TRBV4-1 to TRBJ1-5, with 7 bases matching TRBD1. The germline CDR1 and CDR2 sequences are MGHRA and YSYEKL. CDR3 length equals 15 residues. Losses at the gene ends were 8 bases for V and 5 bases for J; bases not matched to a gene: 12. The CDR3 region is CASRGGTGVDQPQHF. DNA for the CDR3: TGCGCCAGCCGGGGGGGCACAGGGGTCGATCAGCCCCAGCATTTT.

V gene TRBV13 combines with J gene TRBJ2-2; TRBD2 aligns across 11 bases. From germline, CDR1 is PRHDT and CDR2 FYEKMQ (reference sequence). J lost 4 bases, V lost 5 bases, and 3 bases had no gene match. The CDR3 is made up of 15 amino acids. The chain's CDR3 is CASSRLAGITGELFF. The CDR3 DNA follows: TGTGCCAGCAGCCGACTAGCGGGAATCACCGGGGAGCTGTTTTTT.

CDR3 sequence: CASSFRLAGEVEQYF. DNA for the CDR3: TGTGCCAGCAGTTTCCGACTAGCGGGAGAAGTAGAGCAGTACTTC. V is TRBV28 and J is TRBJ2-7; 12 bases are a match to TRBD2. Germline V gene sequence: CDR1 MDHEN, CDR2 SYDVKM. After removal of 3 bases from V and 7 bases from J, the junction contained 7 bases not matched to a gene. The CDR3 runs 15 residues. The full variable domain, in which reference TRBV28 and TRBJ2-7 provide the parts outside the CDR3, is DVKVTQSSRYLVKRTGEKVFLECVQDMDHENMFWYRQDPGLGLRLIYFSYDVKMKEKGDIPEGYSVSREKKERFSLILESASTNQTSMYLCASSFRLAGEVEQYFGPGTRLTVT.

The chain recombines TRBV27 with TRBJ2-3; tentative D call: TRBD2 (5 bases). Germline V gene lookup returns CDR1 MNHEY and CDR2 SMNVEV (reference sequence). V dropped 0 bases and J dropped 7 bases, with 20 bases sitting between them. This CDR3 spans 17 amino acids. CDR3 bases: TGTGCCAGCAGTTTATCGCTCTCAGAGGGCCTAGTTTATACGCAGTATTTT. Translation: CASSLSLSEGLVYTQYF.

The chain employs TRBV7-9 and TRBJ2-7; maybe TRBD2 (6 bases). Germline values: CDR1 SEHNR, CDR2 FQNEAQ (reference sequence). V lost 5 bases to trimming and J lost 2 bases, with 28 bases between them. CDR3 length: 19 residues. The CDR3 is CASSPGRGPFASATYEQYF. As DNA, the CDR3 is TGTGCCAGCAGCCCCGGACGTGGACCTTTCGCTAGCGCGACCTACGAGCAGTACTTC.

J is TRBJ2-1 and V is TRBV27; 8 positions agree with TRBD2. V trimming: 2 bases; J trimming: 3 bases; junction bases outside the gene matches: 3. The CDR3 sequence is 15 residues long. Germline V gene data show CDR1 as MNHEY and CDR2 as SMNVEV (reference sequence). The CDR3 DNA sequence: TGTGCCAGCAGTTTAGGGCTAGCGGGCTACAATGAGCAGTTCTTC. Translation: CASSLGLAGYNEQFF.

The CDR3 reads CASKSVIGTEAFF. In DNA form, the CDR3 reads TGTGCCAGCAAGTCGGTGATAGGCACTGAAGCTTTCTTT. This sequence joins TRBV6-5 and TRBJ1-1; D gene unclear. V lost 7 bases, J lost 4 bases, and 13 bases lay in between. Germline-derived CDR1 and CDR2 are MNHEY and SVGAGI. The CDR3 extends over 13 amino acids.

This clone was seen once. V usage is TRBV10-3 and J usage is TRBJ2-3, with a possible D match to TRBD2 (6 bases). Germline loops: CDR1 ENHRY, CDR2 SYGVKD. V was shortened by 3 bases and J by 4 bases, with 11 bases between the two germline ends. The CDR3 length is 14 residues. CDR3 sequence reads: CAISDLLAPDTQYF. The CDR3 DNA reads as TGTGCCATCAGTGACCTACTAGCCCCAGATACGCAGTATTTT.

This rearrangement joins TRBV2 to TRBJ1-6; no firm D call. This CDR3 has 13 amino acids. Germline assignment: CDR1 SNHLY and CDR2 FYNNEI. Trimming shortened V by 5 bases and J by 10 bases, and 12 bases separated the two germline ends. The CDR3 loop reads CASSSPSGSPLHF. For the CDR3, the DNA is TGTGCCAGCAGTAGCCCTAGCGGGTCACCCCTCCACTTT.

Of note for this clone: The sample carries other DNA sequences with the same CDR3. The chain links TRBV24-1 to TRBJ2-3, with TRBD2 as a possible D gene (6 bases). CDR1 is KGHDR, CDR2 SFDVKD, per germline. V was pared by 9 bases and J by 0 bases, with 6 bases between. The CDR3 is 12 amino acids. As DNA, the CDR3 is TGTGCCACCGCGGGGAGCACAGATACGCAGTATTTT. Protein sequence: CATAGSTDTQYF.

This clone occurred many times. The chain employs TRBV6-5 and TRBJ1-1; tentative D call: TRBD1 (5 bases). Trimming took 0 bases from V and 5 from J, leaving 13 bases between them. The CDR3 totals 15 residues. In germline, CDR1 is MNHEY, CDR2 SVGAGI. Here the CDR3 reads CASSYSPRGQTEAFF. The CDR3 DNA reads TGTGCCAGCAGTTACTCTCCAAGAGGACAAACTGAAGCTTTCTTT.

The chain recombines TRBV2 with TRBJ2-5; TRBD2 is a possible D gene (5 bases). CDR1 is SNHLY, CDR2 FYNNEI, per germline. Trimming removed 8 bases at V and 4 bases at J, with 17 bases between. This CDR3 is 14 amino acids long. The CDR3 nucleotides are TGTGCCAGCCGGTTGACCAGCGGCGGAGAGACCCAGTACTTC. As protein: CASRLTSGGETQYF.

This clone came up once. The chain joins TRBV11-2 to TRBJ2-5, with D hard to call. V was cut by 2 bases and J by 0 bases, with 7 bases left in between. Germline CDR1 reads SGHAT; CDR2 reads FQNNGV. There are 14 residues in the CDR3. CDR3 sequence reads: CASSLSVDQETQYF. Here the CDR3 DNA reads TGTGCCAGCAGCTTATCAGTCGACCAAGAGACCCAGTACTTC.

V gene TRBV5-4 combines with J gene TRBJ2-2, with 11 nucleotides matching TRBD1. Trimming removed 4 bases from V and 4 bases from J; junction bases left unmatched: 6. Germline V gene lookup returns CDR1 SGHNT and CDR2 YYREEE (reference sequence). CDR3 size: 16 residues. The CDR3 coding sequence is TGTGCCAGCAGCCTGGACAGGGGGCTGGTCACCGGGGAGCTGTTTTTT. Translation: CASSLDRGLVTGELFF.

This rearrangement joins TRBV2 to TRBJ1-1; TRBD1 agrees at 9 bases. Germline assignment: CDR1 SNHLY and CDR2 FYNNEI. The CDR3 is 14 residues long. V gave up 4 bases and J gave up 6 bases; unmatched junction bases: 6. The CDR3: CASSGRDRASEAFF. In nucleotides, the CDR3 is TGTGCCAGCAGTGGCAGGGACAGGGCCTCTGAAGCTTTCTTT.